This TCR beta chain was identified during a study of blood T cell repertoires in COVID-19. Participants came from roughly 23 US areas, aged roughly 18 to 95 years. The V gene lost 4 bases and the J gene lost 9 bases, with 15 bases spanning the gap. CDR3 length: 14 amino acids. CDR1 SNHLY and CDR2 FYNNEI come from the germline V gene. Per the study methods: Estimated nucleated cell counts came from reference gene primer amplification. Produced via immunoSEQ multiplex PCR; TCRdb's table is partial and in-frame only. The V and J calls and the clone size are those of that table, but D and trimming were determined from the DNA. The sample has almost 500,000 clones, approximately 90% seen once. A single count supports this clone.

The sequenced material came from PBMCs or T cells enriched from blood (not recorded which). The receptor was isolated from a woman between 55 and 75 years old who had recovered from COVID-19. The chain couples TRBV2 to TRBJ2-2; tentatively, D is TRBD2 (5 bases). CDR3 amino acids: CASSAERADRELFF. The CDR3 DNA reads TGTGCCAGCAGTGCGGAGAGGGCCGATAGGGAGCTGTTTTTT.